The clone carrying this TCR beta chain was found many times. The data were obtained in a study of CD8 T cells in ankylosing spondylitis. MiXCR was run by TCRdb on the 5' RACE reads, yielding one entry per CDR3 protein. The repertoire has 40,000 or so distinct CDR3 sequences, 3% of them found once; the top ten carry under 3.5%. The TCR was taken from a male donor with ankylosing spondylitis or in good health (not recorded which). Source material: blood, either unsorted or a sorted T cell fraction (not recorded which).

The DNA for the CDR3 is TGTGCCAGCAGCCTGACCGGGACCCCAAACACTGAAGCTTTCTTT. Protein product: CASSLTGTPNTEAFF. The genes are TRBV9 and TRBJ1-1, with D possibly TRBD1 on 5 matching bases. Trimming took off 4 bases at V and 2 bases at J, with 15 bases between the two ends. Germline values: CDR1 SGDLS, CDR2 YYNGEE. This CDR3 is 15 amino acids long. The entire variable domain, with the rest obtained from reference TRBV9 and TRBJ1-1, is as follows: DSGVTQTPKHLITATGQRVTLRCSPRSGDLSVYWYQQSLDQGLQFLIQYYNGEERAKGNILERFSAQQFPDLHSELNLSSLELGDSALYFCASSLTGTPNTEAFFGQGTRLTVV.